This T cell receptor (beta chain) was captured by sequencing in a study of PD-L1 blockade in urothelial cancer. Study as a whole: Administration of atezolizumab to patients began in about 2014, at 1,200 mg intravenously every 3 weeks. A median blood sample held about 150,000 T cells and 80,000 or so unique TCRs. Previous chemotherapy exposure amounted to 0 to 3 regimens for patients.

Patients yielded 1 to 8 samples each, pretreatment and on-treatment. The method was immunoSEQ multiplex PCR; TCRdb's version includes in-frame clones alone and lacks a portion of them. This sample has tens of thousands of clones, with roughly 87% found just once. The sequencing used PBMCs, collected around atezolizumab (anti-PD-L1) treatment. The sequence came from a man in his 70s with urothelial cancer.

The CDR3 DNA reads TGTGCCAGCAGCTTACGGGTCGGGACAGGGACCTACGAGCAGTACTTC. Its translation is CASSLRVGTGTYEQYF. This chain links TRBV7-6 with TRBJ2-7, with 9 nucleotides matching TRBD1. Germline lookup yields CDR1 SGHVS and CDR2 FNYEAQ. Trimming removed 2 bases from V and 2 bases from J; junction bases left unmatched: 7. The CDR3 runs to 16 residues.